Presented here are 18 T cell receptor beta chains from one specimen sequenced in a study of T cells in Graves' hyperthyroidism and ophthalmopathy. Researchers amplified the TCR beta CDR3 regions from RNA transcripts. Researchers ran a first-round RT-PCR on the TCR CDR3 using the HTBI primer set. A single record per CDR3 protein comes from TCRdb applying MiXCR to the multiplex PCR reads. The table records about 410,000 distinct CDR3 sequences, around 13% of them present only once. Material for sequencing was blood. All receptors come from a woman aged 25-40 years with Graves' ophthalmopathy.

In this sample, this clonotype turned up many times. V usage is TRBV15 and J usage is TRBJ1-1; D is undetermined. The CDR3 loop spans 16 amino acids. In germline, CDR1 is LNHNV, CDR2 YYDKDF (reference sequence). Between the trimmed V and J ends, which lost 5 bases and 4 bases, there was a span of 20 bases. In DNA, the CDR3 is TGTGCCACCAGCGTCCCCGGGGAATCAGGCGGCACTGAAGCTTTCTTT. This sequence encodes CATSVPGESGGTEAFF.

The table lists this clonotype with many counts. The rearrangement joins TRBV27 to TRBJ2-7; D uncertain. V was trimmed by 2 bases and J by 5 bases, leaving 16 bases between them. The CDR3 spans 15 residues. Germline-derived CDR1 and CDR2 are MNHEY and SMNVEV (reference sequence). CDR3: CASSLVGLGTDEQYF. For the CDR3, the DNA is TGTGCCAGCAGTTTAGTGGGGTTGGGTACGGACGAGCAGTACTTC.

This clonotype came up many times. This chain joins TRBV29-1 and TRBJ2-7; a possible D gene is TRBD1 (7 bases). Trimming cost V 5 bases and J 6 bases, with 26 bases left between them. This CDR3 has 16 amino acids. CDR1 is SQVTM, CDR2 ANQGSEA, per germline. CDR3 coding DNA: TGCAGCGTTTTCGACAGGGAGGCGGACGTACGTGGCGAGCAGTACTTC. This sequence encodes CSVFDREADVRGEQYF.

This clonotype appeared many times. V gene TRBV29-1 combines with J gene TRBJ2-1; TRBD2 agrees at 8 bases. V was pared by 3 bases and J by 10 bases, with 5 bases of the junction left unmatched. This CDR3 region has 12 residues. CDR1 SQVTM and CDR2 ANQGSEA come from the germline V gene. CDR3 nucleotide sequence: TGCAGCGTTGATAGCGGGGACGTGGAGCAGTTCTTC. It encodes CSVDSGDVEQFF.

Ten or more counts support this clonotype. The chain links TRBV6-1 to TRBJ1-5, with 10 bases matching TRBD1. The CDR3 loop spans 14 amino acids. The germline V gene has CDR1 MNHNS and CDR2 SASEGT. V lost 10 bases to trimming and J lost 2 bases; unmatched junction nucleotides: 5. The CDR3 DNA sequence: TGTGCCACCAGGGGGACAGGGGGCAATCAGCCCCAGCATTTT. Residues: CATRGTGGNQPQHF.

The table lists this clonotype with many counts. The V call is TRBV20-1, the J call TRBJ2-7, with 7 bases matching TRBD2. The CDR3 contains 15 residues. V lost 3 bases to trimming and J lost 6 bases; unmatched junction nucleotides: 14. Germline values: CDR1 DFQATT, CDR2 SNEGSKA (reference sequence). The CDR3 spells CSARNARGIDGEQYF. The CDR3 region has the DNA TGCAGTGCTAGGAACGCGCGGGGGATCGATGGCGAGCAGTACTTC.

The V call is TRBV24-1, the J call TRBJ2-3; TRBD2 matches 8 bases. The J segment lost 0 bases and the V segment lost 3 bases, leaving 1 base of the junction unmatched. Germline values: CDR1 KGHDR, CDR2 SFDVKD. This CDR3 has 15 amino acids. The CDR3 loop reads CATSDTSGSTDTQYF. CDR3 DNA sequence: TGTGCCACCAGTGATACTAGCGGTAGCACAGATACGCAGTATTTT.

This clonotype was observed at least ten times. This chain joins TRBV4-1 and TRBJ2-2, with a tentative D call TRBD1 (5 bases). This CDR3 spans 14 amino acids. CDR1 MGHRA and CDR2 YSYEKL come from the germline V gene. The V and J ends lost 5 bases and 4 bases respectively, with 11 bases between them. The CDR3 region has the DNA TGCGCCAGCAGCGCAAGGGGATCCACCGGGGAGCTGTTTTTT. It yields the protein CASSARGSTGELFF.

In its sample, this clonotype was seen many times. This chain joins TRBV12-3 or TRBV12-4 and TRBJ2-5, with 7 bases fitting TRBD1. The CDR3 has 14 amino acids. V shed 6 bases, J shed 4 bases, and the junction held 8 bases outside the gene matches. Here the CDR3 reads CASSRQGGGETQYF. CDR3 DNA sequence: TGTGCCAGCAGCCGACAGGGCGGTGGAGAGACCCAGTACTTC.

This clonotype was detected many times. J is TRBJ2-7 and V is TRBV9; D perhaps matches TRBD2 (5 bases). The V end was cut by 2 bases, the J end by 7 bases, with 16 bases between. This CDR3 has 14 residues. Germline-derived CDR1 and CDR2 are SGDLS and YYNGEE. The CDR3 region is CASSVRPRGREQYF. The CDR3, as DNA: TGTGCCAGCAGCGTGCGGCCCCGGGGTAGGGAGCAGTACTTC.

This clonotype was seen at least ten times. The V call is TRBV28, the J call TRBJ2-5; 8 bases are shared with TRBD2. The V gene's germline CDR1 is MDHEN and CDR2 SYDVKM. This CDR3 has 13 residues. After removal of 1 base from V and 6 bases from J, the junction contained 1 base not matched to a gene. This CDR3 reads CASSLSGGKTQYF. CDR3 nucleotides: TGTGCCAGCAGTTTATCGGGGGGGAAGACCCAGTACTTC.

This clonotype was observed at least ten times. CDR3 in DNA: TGTGCCAGCAGTGATTTCACGACGGAGGGCTACACCTTC. As protein: CASSDFTTEGYTF. The chain recombines TRBV6-1 with TRBJ1-2; D is uncertain. The CDR3 has 13 amino acids. Deletions cut 3 bases from V and 8 bases from J, with 13 bases between. Per germline, CDR1 MNHNS and CDR2 SASEGT.

The sample holds a few counts of this clonotype. This chain joins TRBV4-1 and TRBJ2-2, with a weak D call TRBD2 (6 bases). The CDR3 consists of 14 residues. Trimming took 4 bases from V and 8 from J, leaving 14 bases between them. Germline values: CDR1 MGHRA, CDR2 YSYEKL. CDR3 sequence (DNA): TGCGCCAGCAGCCTAATGGGGACTCTAGGGGAGCTGTTTTTT. Protein sequence: CASSLMGTLGELFF.

This clonotype came up many times. The chain links TRBV20-1 to TRBJ2-1; D is possibly TRBD2 (6 bases). V shed 3 bases and J shed 5 bases, with 11 bases lying between them. This CDR3 is built from 13 residues. Germline V CDR1 and CDR2: DFQATT, SNEGSKA (reference sequence). Here the CDR3 reads CSASRDWDNEQFF. The CDR3 DNA follows: TGCAGTGCTAGCAGGGACTGGGACAATGAGCAGTTCTTC.

This clonotype was seen ten or more times. The chain has TRBV5-1 and TRBJ1-4; D is undetermined. The germline V gene has CDR1 SGHRS and CDR2 YFSETQ. Trimming took 4 bases from V and 5 from J, leaving 9 bases between them. The CDR3 loop spans 13 amino acids. The CDR3 nucleotides read TGCGCCAGCAGCCCCCGGTCGAATGAAAAACTGTTTTTT. It is translated as CASSPRSNEKLFF.

This clonotype was seen ten or more times. J is TRBJ2-5 and V is TRBV24-1, with D perhaps TRBD1 or TRBD2 (6 bases each). The CDR3 length is 18 residues. V was trimmed by 1 base and J by 3 bases, leaving 20 bases between them. Germline loops: CDR1 KGHDR, CDR2 SFDVKD. The CDR3 reads CATSDFAPGARTEETQYF. CDR3 nucleotides: TGTGCCACCAGTGATTTTGCGCCGGGGGCGAGAACCGAAGAGACCCAGTACTTC.

This clonotype was observed at least ten times. The rearrangement joins TRBV7-3 to TRBJ2-1, with 9 bases matching TRBD2. Germline loops: CDR1 SGHTA, CDR2 FQGTGA. The CDR3 totals 13 residues. Losses at the gene ends were 4 bases for V and 9 bases for J; bases not matched to a gene: 4. The CDR3 protein is CASSYPTSGEQFF. In DNA form, the CDR3 reads TGTGCCAGCAGCTACCCGACTAGCGGTGAGCAGTTCTTC.

This clonotype has at least ten counts. CDR3 nucleotides: TGTGCCAGCAGTTATCAGTTTGCGGCCCCCTTGGGCTACGAGCAGTACTTC. It codes for CASSYQFAAPLGYEQYF. The genes are TRBV6-2 or TRBV6-3 and TRBJ2-7; no firm D call. Trimming left V 3 bases short and J 3 bases short, with 21 bases between. The CDR3 is made up of 17 amino acids. Germline CDR1 is MNHEY and CDR2 is SVGEGT.